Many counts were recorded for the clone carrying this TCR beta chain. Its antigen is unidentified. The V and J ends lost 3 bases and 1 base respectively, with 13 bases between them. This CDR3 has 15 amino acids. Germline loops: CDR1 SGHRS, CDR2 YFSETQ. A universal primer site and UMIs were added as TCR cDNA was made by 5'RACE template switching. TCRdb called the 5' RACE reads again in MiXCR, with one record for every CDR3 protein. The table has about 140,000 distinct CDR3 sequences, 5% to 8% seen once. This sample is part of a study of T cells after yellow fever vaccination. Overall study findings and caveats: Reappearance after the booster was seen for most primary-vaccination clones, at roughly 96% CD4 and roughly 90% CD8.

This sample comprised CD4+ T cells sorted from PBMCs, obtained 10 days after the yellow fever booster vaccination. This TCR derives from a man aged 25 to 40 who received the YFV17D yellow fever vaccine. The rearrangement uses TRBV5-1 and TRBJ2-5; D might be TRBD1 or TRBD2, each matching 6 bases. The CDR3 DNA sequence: TGCGCCAGCAGCTCGGGGGCCGGGACCCAAGAGACCCAGTACTTC. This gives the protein CASSSGAGTQETQYF.